This entry is about one TCR beta chain. Its matching antigen is unknown. Assay: immunoSEQ multiplex PCR; the TCRdb copy retains only in-frame clones and omits some. The data hold roughly 73,000 clones, with 80% to 90% observed a single time. This specimen comes from a study of graft-versus-host responses after intestinal transplantation. As for the study in general: Induction using anti-thymocyte globulin, followed by tacrolimus and steroids for roughly 3 years, was given to all recipients.

CDR3 length equals 15 residues. Germline V gives CDR1 SGHRS, CDR2 YFSETQ. V shed 1 base and J shed 0 bases, with 8 bases lying between them. Study-wide points: Patients who carried graft-donor T cell macrochimerism also had high graft-versus-host to host-versus-graft clonal ratios in their allografts. Recipient marrow held GvH clones, some first seen in ileum or blood. Early post-transplant HvG declines were associated with peak circulating GvH clone levels.

Source: unstimulated CD8+ T cells sorted from spleen or lymph node cells, taken before transplant. The chain is built from TRBV5-1 and TRBJ1-5, with a possible D match to TRBD1 (5 bases). The sequence was collected from a human donor who was the organ donor for an intestinal transplant. CDR3 in DNA: TGCGCCAGCAGCTTGCAGGGAAATAGCAATCAGCCCCAGCATTTT. This sequence encodes CASSLQGNSNQPQHF.